The 10 T cell receptor beta chains below all came from one sample that was sequenced in a study of identical twins. TCRdb used MiXCR to reprocess the 5' RACE reads, holding one entry per CDR3 protein. The table includes some 500,000 distinct CDR3 sequences, 14% detected once. These sequences were also reported in another study, on yellow fever vaccine responses in identical twins.

What was sequenced was CD4+ T cells sorted from blood. The receptor source for this set is a woman aged 18-29 years in good health.

The chain employs TRBV10-2 and TRBJ1-4, with D tentatively TRBD1 (6 bases). CDR3 size: 15 residues. The V gene lost 6 bases and the J gene lost 14 bases, with 25 bases spanning the gap. Germline-derived CDR1 and CDR2 are WSHSY and SAAADI. The CDR3 bases are TGCGCCAGCAGCGACAGGACCCTGGGCGGCGAGATGCTGTTTTTT. Translation: CASSDRTLGGEMLFF.

This clonotype was seen only a few times. The rearrangement links TRBV18 to TRBJ2-1, with D maybe TRBD2 (6 bases). Germline V gene lookup returns CDR1 KGHSH and CDR2 LQKENI. V shed 2 bases and J shed 4 bases, with 12 bases lying between them. This CDR3 is built from 15 residues. The CDR3 DNA is TGTGCCAGCTCACCATGGGCTAGCGAGTACAATGAGCAGTTCTTC. It encodes CASSPWASEYNEQFF. Looking up the rest from reference TRBV18 and TRBJ2-1 gives the full variable domain: NAGVMQNPRHLVRRRGQEARLRCSPMKGHSHVYWYRQLPEEGLKFMVYLQKENIIDESGMPKERFSAEFPKEGPSILRIQQVVRGDSAAYFCASSPWASEYNEQFFGPGTRLTVL.

The rearrangement links TRBV27 to TRBJ2-7; possible D gene TRBD2, 5 bases. Germline V gene data show CDR1 as MNHEY and CDR2 as SMNVEV (reference sequence). The V and J ends lost 5 bases and 0 bases respectively, with 11 bases between them. This CDR3 contains 14 residues. As DNA, the CDR3 is TGTGCCAGCAGTAGACTACTACCCTCCTACGAGCAGTACTTC. This codes for CASSRLLPSYEQYF.

This clonotype showed up just a few times. The chain combines TRBV12-3 or TRBV12-4 with TRBJ2-1; 8 positions agree with TRBD2. The CDR3 extends over 17 amino acids. Germline trimming cut 4 bases from V and 5 bases from J; bases unmatched to any gene: 13. CDR3 sequence (DNA): TGTGCCAGCAGTTCCCCTTTTGGTAGCGGGAAAAACAATGAGCAGTTCTTC. It encodes CASSSPFGSGKNNEQFF.

In this sample, this clonotype turned up a few times. This rearrangement joins TRBV5-1 to TRBJ2-7; D is ambiguous. This CDR3 is built from 15 residues. V was cut by 3 bases and J by 4 bases, with 17 bases left in between. Germline CDR1 is SGHRS and CDR2 is YFSETQ. CDR3 protein: CASSSRTDSPYEQYF. CDR3 coding DNA: TGCGCCAGCAGCTCGCGGACCGACTCTCCTTACGAGCAGTACTTC.

The gene calls are TRBV6-1 and TRBJ2-1, with 9 bases that match TRBD1. Germline CDR1 reads MNHNS; CDR2 reads SASEGT. Germline trimming cut 6 bases from V and 7 bases from J; bases unmatched to any gene: 10. The CDR3 runs to 15 residues. CDR3 sequence reads: CASSRTGVGGNEQFF. The CDR3 DNA reads TGTGCCAGCAGCCGGACAGGGGTCGGGGGGAATGAGCAGTTCTTC.

The V and J genes are TRBV24-1 and TRBJ2-7; 8 bases agree with TRBD1. This CDR3 contains 14 residues. J lost 3 bases, V lost 5 bases, and 5 bases had no gene match. Germline lookup yields CDR1 KGHDR and CDR2 SFDVKD. The CDR3, as DNA: TGTGCCACCAGTGTCGGACAGGGAAACTACGAGCAGTACTTC. Residues: CATSVGQGNYEQYF.

There are a few counts of this clonotype. The CDR3 spells CASSYDGGSSYEQYF. The CDR3 coding sequence is TGTGCCAGCAGTTACGATGGGGGAAGTAGCTACGAGCAGTACTTC. V gene TRBV6-5 combines with J gene TRBJ2-7; D is tentatively TRBD1 or TRBD2 (5 bases each). Germline V gene sequence: CDR1 MNHEY, CDR2 SVGAGI. The V end was cut by 2 bases, the J end by 3 bases, with 14 bases between. The length of the CDR3 is 15 residues.

This clonotype was seen more than once but under ten times. J is TRBJ2-2 and V is TRBV6-1, with 8 positions matching TRBD1. Germline V CDR1 and CDR2: MNHNS, SASEGT. The junction had 12 bases not matched to a gene; V was cut back by 7 bases and J by 2 bases. CDR3 size: 17 residues. The CDR3 sequence is CASTLLYRGSNTGELFF. Here the CDR3 DNA reads TGTGCCAGCACCCTCCTCTACAGGGGGAGTAACACCGGGGAGCTGTTTTTT.

A few counts support this clonotype. The chain combines TRBV10-3 with TRBJ1-6, with a weak D call TRBD1 (6 bases). The V end was cut by 6 bases, the J end by 13 bases, with 19 bases between. Per germline, CDR1 ENHRY and CDR2 SYGVKD. This CDR3 has 14 amino acids. The CDR3 loop is CAIRREGGLVPLHF. The DNA of the CDR3 is TGTGCCATCAGGAGGGAGGGGGGGCTTGTTCCCCTCCACTTT.